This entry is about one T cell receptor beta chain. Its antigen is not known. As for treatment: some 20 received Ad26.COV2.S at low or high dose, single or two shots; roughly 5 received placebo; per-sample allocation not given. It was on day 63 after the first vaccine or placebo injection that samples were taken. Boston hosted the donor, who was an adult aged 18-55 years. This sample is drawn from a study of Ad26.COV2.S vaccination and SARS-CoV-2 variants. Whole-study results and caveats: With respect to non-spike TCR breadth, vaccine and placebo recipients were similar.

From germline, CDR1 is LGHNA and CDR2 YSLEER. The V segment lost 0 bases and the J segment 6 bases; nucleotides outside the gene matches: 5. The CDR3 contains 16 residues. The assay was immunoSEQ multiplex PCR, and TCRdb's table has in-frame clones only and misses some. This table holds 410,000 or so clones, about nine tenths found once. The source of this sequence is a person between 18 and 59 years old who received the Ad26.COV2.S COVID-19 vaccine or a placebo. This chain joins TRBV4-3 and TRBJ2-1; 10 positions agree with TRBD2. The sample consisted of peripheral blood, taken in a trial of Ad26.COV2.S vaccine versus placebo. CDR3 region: CASSQEASGRANEQFF. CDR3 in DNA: TGCGCCAGCAGCCAAGAGGCAAGCGGGAGGGCCAATGAGCAGTTCTTC.